These 30 T cell receptor beta chains came from one sample sequenced in a study of identical twins (dated by TCRdb to 2016 to 2017). The library came from 5' RACE. This sample was sequenced with an Illumina HiSeq 2000. The public reads were run again by TCRdb, first through fastp at Q25 and then through MiXCR, and only productive beta chains were kept. CDR3 protein duplicates are merged, each entry listing the most common genes and DNA. This sample holds 500,000 to 650,000 distinct CDR3 sequences; 7.1% were observed only once. Jointly, the top ten make up roughly 1.5% of the sample. These data are also associated with another study on yellow fever vaccine responses in identical twins.

Sequencing was performed on PBMCs. The receptors here all came from a woman under 30 in good health.

This clonotype was observed a handful of times. The chain is built from TRBV3-1 and TRBJ2-5; a weak D match, TRBD2 (6 bases). CDR3 length: 15 residues. CDR1 is LGHDT and CDR2 is YNNKEL in the germline V gene (reference sequence). V was shortened by 0 bases and J by 7 bases, with 15 bases between the two germline ends. CDR3 in amino acids: CASSQDLRIGGTQYF. Here the CDR3 DNA reads TGTGCCAGCAGCCAAGATCTTAGGATCGGGGGGACCCAGTACTTC.

This clonotype was seen more than once but under ten times. V gene TRBV9 combines with J gene TRBJ2-2; D is possibly TRBD1 or TRBD2 (5 bases each). V was pared by 2 bases and J by 1 base, with 9 bases between. CDR3 length: 15 residues. Germline CDR1 is SGDLS and CDR2 is YYNGEE. The CDR3, as DNA: TGTGCCAGCAGCGTCGGGACCAGGAACACCGGGGAGCTGTTTTTT. Encoded protein: CASSVGTRNTGELFF.

The table lists this clonotype with a few counts. The J gene is TRBJ2-3, the V gene TRBV5-1; perhaps TRBD2 as D (6 bases). Trimming stripped 0 bases from V and 0 bases from J, with 8 bases between. Germline CDR1 is SGHRS and CDR2 is YFSETQ. This CDR3 has 15 amino acids. In nucleotides, the CDR3 is TGCGCCAGCAGCTTGGTAGCGGTCAGCACAGATACGCAGTATTTT. Residues: CASSLVAVSTDTQYF.

This clonotype was detected many times. V is TRBV29-1 and J is TRBJ1-5; 8 bases agree with TRBD1. Germline CDR1 and CDR2: SQVTM and ANQGSEA. Unmatched junction bases numbered 7, after V lost 5 bases and J lost 7 bases. There are 13 residues in the CDR3. CDR3 sequence reads: CSVCQGAEQPQHF. The CDR3 DNA reads TGCAGCGTTTGCCAGGGGGCTGAGCAGCCCCAGCATTTT.

The CDR3 DNA reads as TGTGCCAGCAGTTACTTCATAGCGGGAGGGCCGGGGGAGCAGTACTTC. Protein product: CASSYFIAGGPGEQYF. J is TRBJ2-7 and V is TRBV6-5; 11 bases match TRBD2. Trimming cost V 1 base and J 7 bases; bases outside gene matches: 9. The CDR3 spans 16 residues. CDR1 and CDR2 from the germline V gene are MNHEY and SVGAGI.

V usage is TRBV4-2 and J usage is TRBJ2-3; weak D call: TRBD1 (5 bases). The length of the CDR3 is 14 residues. Germline V gene data show CDR1 as LGHNA and CDR2 as YNFKEQ. Trimming shortened V by 3 bases and J by 5 bases, and 12 bases separated the two germline ends. In DNA, the CDR3 is TGTGCCAGCAGCCAGCTAGGGGAAGTAGATACGCAGTATTTT. This encodes CASSQLGEVDTQYF.

This clonotype was observed many times. The chain uses TRBV10-3 and TRBJ2-1, with D possibly TRBD2 on 6 matching bases. V was clipped by 0 bases and J by 6 bases, with 9 bases between them. The CDR3 runs to 14 residues. Germline V CDR1 and CDR2: ENHRY, SYGVKD. CDR3 region: CAISESGTLNEQFF. The CDR3 bases are TGTGCCATCAGTGAGTCGGGGACTCTCAATGAGCAGTTCTTC.

The chain joins TRBV7-2 to TRBJ2-3, with D tentatively TRBD2 (5 bases). Trimming cost V 1 base and J 8 bases, with 10 bases left between them. Germline V CDR1 and CDR2: SGHTA, FQGNSA. CDR3 length equals 13 residues. The CDR3 loop is CASSLGSAGTQYF. DNA for the CDR3: TGTGCCAGCAGCTTAGGCTCGGCGGGTACGCAGTATTTT.

This clonotype occurred many times. This chain joins TRBV5-1 and TRBJ2-3; D might be TRBD2 (5 bases). Germline V CDR1 and CDR2: SGHRS, YFSETQ. The CDR3 has 17 residues. Trimming cost V 2 bases and J 2 bases, with 18 bases left between them. The CDR3 sequence is CASSFLGRDETTDTQYF. CDR3 in DNA: TGCGCCAGCAGCTTCCTCGGACGGGATGAGACCACAGATACGCAGTATTTT.

The chain is built from TRBV12-3 or TRBV12-4 and TRBJ1-1, with a tentative D call TRBD1 (5 bases). The CDR3 spans 14 residues. V gave up 1 base and J gave up 3 bases, with 9 bases separating them. Here the CDR3 reads CASSLGPGYTEAFF. CDR3 nucleotides: TGTGCCAGCAGTTTAGGCCCAGGGTACACTGAAGCTTTCTTT.

This chain connects TRBV18 to TRBJ1-2; weak D call: TRBD1 (6 bases). V lost 3 bases, J lost 4 bases, and 12 bases lay in between. There are 14 residues in the CDR3. Germline V CDR1 and CDR2: KGHSH, LQKENI. CDR3 amino acids: CASSPKQGAYGYTF. DNA for the CDR3: TGTGCCAGCTCACCGAAACAGGGAGCCTATGGCTACACCTTC.

This clonotype was found many times. V gene TRBV12-3 or TRBV12-4 combines with J gene TRBJ2-5; D is uncertain. The CDR3 has 13 residues. V was shortened by 6 bases and J by 2 bases, with 10 bases between the two germline ends. In DNA, the CDR3 is TGTGCCAGCAGCCCGCCTTGGCAAGAGACCCAGTACTTC. Its translation is CASSPPWQETQYF.

This clonotype has more than one count but fewer than ten. The chain combines TRBV29-1 with TRBJ2-2; D possibly corresponds to TRBD2 (7 bases). CDR3 size: 18 residues. The ends were cut back, 4 bases at V and 2 bases at J, with 23 bases in the middle. The germline V gene encodes CDR1 SQVTM and CDR2 ANQGSEA. The CDR3 spells CSVGSRARGLRNTGELFF. The CDR3 DNA reads as TGCAGCGTTGGATCTCGCGCGCGGGGGCTCCGAAACACCGGGGAGCTGTTTTTT.

This clonotype has ten or more counts. V gene TRBV12-3 or TRBV12-4 combines with J gene TRBJ1-4, with unresolved D. The length of the CDR3 is 12 residues. Trimming took 5 bases from V and 8 from J, leaving 9 bases between them. For the CDR3, the DNA is TGTGCCAGCAGTACCCAAGGCGAAAAACTGTTTTTT. This codes for CASSTQGEKLFF.

This chain uses TRBV24-1 with TRBJ2-1; tentatively, D is TRBD2 (5 bases). The CDR3 runs to 12 residues. Germline V CDR1 and CDR2: KGHDR, SFDVKD. V dropped 5 bases and J dropped 4 bases, with 5 bases sitting between them. Here the CDR3 reads CATSGGYNEQFF. CDR3 bases: TGTGCCACCAGTGGAGGGTACAATGAGCAGTTCTTC.

This clonotype was observed a few times. The chain is built from TRBV6-5 and TRBJ2-1; TRBD2 matches at 10 bases. J was trimmed by 10 bases and V by 2 bases; bases with no gene match: 5. Germline lookup yields CDR1 MNHEY and CDR2 SVGAGI. The CDR3 length is 14 residues. CDR3 region: CASSYVLAGEEQFF. The CDR3 nucleotides are TGTGCCAGCAGTTACGTCCTAGCGGGAGAGGAGCAGTTCTTC.

Only a few counts were recorded for this clonotype. The chain links TRBV6-5 to TRBJ2-5; 11 bases line up with TRBD1. Germline values: CDR1 MNHEY, CDR2 SVGAGI. The CDR3 is made up of 17 amino acids. The junction had 10 bases not matched to a gene; V was cut back by 4 bases and J by 3 bases. The CDR3 nucleotides read TGTGCCAGCAGTTTAGGACAGGGGGCGCCTAAGGAAGAGACCCAGTACTTC. Its protein product is CASSLGQGAPKEETQYF.

The chain recombines TRBV29-1 with TRBJ1-1; 7 bases are shared with TRBD1. This CDR3 has 13 amino acids. CDR1 and CDR2 from the germline V gene are SQVTM and ANQGSEA. Trimming took 4 bases from V and 3 from J; bases not matched to a gene: 5. As DNA, the CDR3 is TGCAGCGTTGTACGGGACAGAGACACTGAAGCTTTCTTT. Amino acid sequence: CSVVRDRDTEAFF.

The chain joins TRBV4-1 to TRBJ2-5, with 8 bases identical to TRBD2. V lost 4 bases, J lost 2 bases, and 6 bases stayed unmatched. This CDR3 is 15 amino acids long. The germline V gene has CDR1 MGHRA and CDR2 YSYEKL. CDR3 loop: CASSRLLAAQETQYF. CDR3 bases: TGCGCCAGCAGCCGACTACTAGCGGCTCAAGAGACCCAGTACTTC.

This clonotype was seen at least ten times. The chain recombines TRBV6-1 with TRBJ2-7; 9 nucleotides match TRBD1. The trim removed 6 bases at V and 3 bases at J, leaving 6 bases unmatched. Per germline, CDR1 MNHNS and CDR2 SASEGT. The CDR3 extends over 14 amino acids. This CDR3 is CASRGQGPVYEQYF. The CDR3 DNA sequence: TGTGCCAGCAGGGGACAGGGCCCAGTCTACGAGCAGTACTTC.

A note on this clonotype: One junction end does not reproduce the germline sequence, and a read error may be involved. This chain joins TRBV3-1 and TRBJ1-1, with unresolved D. The V gene's germline CDR1 is LGHDT and CDR2 YNNKEL (reference sequence). There are 15 residues in the CDR3. The CDR3: CACSQVSQVNTEAFF. CDR3 nucleotides: TGTGCCTGCAGCCAAGTAAGTCAGGTGAACACTGAAGCTTTCTTT.

There are many counts of this clonotype. The chain links TRBV27 to TRBJ2-1; D is perhaps TRBD1 (7 bases). From germline, CDR1 is MNHEY and CDR2 SMNVEV (reference sequence). The ends were cut back, 0 bases at V and 4 bases at J, with 13 bases in the middle. CDR3 length equals 16 residues. CDR3 in amino acids: CASSLSRRGPYNEQFF. CDR3 DNA: TGTGCCAGCAGTTTATCGAGGAGGGGGCCTTACAATGAGCAGTTCTTC.

About this clonotype itself: The junction and the germline gene differ at one end; a read error may be behind it. J is TRBJ2-1 and V is TRBV3-1; D perhaps matches TRBD2 (6 bases). Germline CDR1 and CDR2: LGHDT and YNNKEL (reference sequence). The CDR3 totals 19 residues. The DNA for the CDR3 is TGTGCCACCAGCCAACCCCTCCGGGGGTTACAGAGAACGAACAATGAGCAGTTCTTC. This encodes CATSQPLRGLQRTNNEQFF.

A single count supports this clonotype. The rearrangement uses TRBV3-1 and TRBJ2-2, with 14 bases fitting TRBD2. The length of the CDR3 is 17 residues. The germline gives CDR1 LGHDT, CDR2 YNNKEL (reference sequence). J gave up 4 bases and V 3 bases, and 4 bases lay outside the gene matches. The CDR3 DNA follows: TGTGCCAGCAGCCAGGGACTAGCGGGGGCCGGCACCGGGGAGCTGTTTTTT. The encoded protein is CASSQGLAGAGTGELFF.

CDR3 coding DNA: TGTGCCACCAGCCCCGCTCCGGGACGGCCGAACACCGGGGAGCTGTTTTTT. Its translation is CATSPAPGRPNTGELFF. The chain links TRBV15 to TRBJ2-2; the D gene could be TRBD1 or TRBD2 (5 bases each). CDR3 size: 17 residues. Germline lookup yields CDR1 LNHNV and CDR2 YYDKDF (reference sequence). Between the trimmed V and J ends, which lost 5 bases and 0 bases, there was a span of 16 bases.

There are a few counts of this clonotype. As DNA, the CDR3 is TGTGCCAGCAGCCTGGACAGGGTGGGCAACATTCAGTACTTC. It encodes CASSLDRVGNIQYF. The V gene is TRBV6-1, the J gene TRBJ2-4, with 8 bases identical to TRBD1. Germline-derived CDR1 and CDR2 are MNHNS and SASEGT. The CDR3 is 14 residues long. The V segment lost 6 bases and the J segment 7 bases; nucleotides outside the gene matches: 8.

This clonotype was picked up a small number of times. In DNA, the CDR3 is TGTGCCAGCAGTTTTGGGGGAAGTAACGAGCAGTACTTC. It specifies CASSFGGSNEQYF. V and J are TRBV12-3 or TRBV12-4 and TRBJ2-7; the D gene could be TRBD1 or TRBD2 (5 bases each). The V gene lost 3 bases and the J gene lost 5 bases, with 11 bases spanning the gap. The CDR3 is 13 amino acids.

This clonotype has a count of ten or more. The genes are TRBV12-3 or TRBV12-4 and TRBJ1-2, with a tentative D call TRBD1 (5 bases). The CDR3 totals 15 residues. The ends were cut back, 0 bases at V and 8 bases at J, with 16 bases in the middle. This CDR3 is CASSLARSGSQGYTF. The DNA of the CDR3 is TGTGCCAGCAGTTTAGCGCGGTCAGGGTCCCAAGGCTACACCTTC.

This clonotype was found a few times. V usage is TRBV24-1 and J usage is TRBJ2-1; no clear D. The germline CDR1 and CDR2 sequences are KGHDR and SFDVKD. The CDR3 runs 15 residues. V was clipped by 1 base and J by 8 bases, with 14 bases between them. This CDR3 reads CATSDFDTYWDEQFF. The DNA for the CDR3 is TGTGCCACCAGTGATTTTGACACGTACTGGGATGAGCAGTTCTTC.

This clonotype was found many times. The chain links TRBV27 to TRBJ2-2, with no clear D. The CDR3 is 14 amino acids. Germline CDR1 and CDR2: MNHEY and SMNVEV (reference sequence). The V end was cut by 6 bases, the J end by 2 bases, with 10 bases between. The DNA of the CDR3 is TGTGCCAGCAGGCAAGGCTCCAACACCGGGGAGCTGTTTTTT. It codes for CASRQGSNTGELFF.